The present T cell receptor (beta chain) was sequenced within a study of T cells after yellow fever vaccination. TCRdb ran MiXCR on the 5' RACE reads and lists one entry per CDR3 protein. The table records 450,000 to 650,000 distinct CDR3 sequences, roughly 14% of them present only once. Only a few counts were recorded for this clonotype. Trimming cost V 5 bases and J 14 bases; bases outside gene matches: 8. CDR1 is MNHEY, CDR2 SVGEGT, per germline. This CDR3 has 12 amino acids. This TCR was recovered from a man aged 25-40 years who received the YFV17D yellow fever vaccine. V gene TRBV6-2 or TRBV6-3 combines with J gene TRBJ2-1; 8 bases line up with TRBD1. The specimen comprised PBMCs, sampled on the day of the yellow fever booster vaccination. This CDR3 is CASSPLTGAKFF. The CDR3 DNA sequence: TGTGCCAGCAGTCCCTTGACAGGGGCGAAGTTCTTC.